The 30 T cell receptor beta chains presented below share a single source sample, sequenced in a study of T cell repertoires in cytomegalovirus infection. TCRdb re-called the reads with MiXCR, one entry per CDR3 protein. Altogether more than 200,000 distinct CDR3 sequences are present, roughly 10% being singletons, with the ten largest covering approximately 16%. Sequenced material: PBMCs. These receptors all come from a human donor in good health (CMV status not recorded). Some clones in this sample may be carry-over from other donors' samples.

This clonotype has a count of ten or more. The V call is TRBV28, the J call TRBJ1-1, with D maybe TRBD1 (6 bases). CDR1 and CDR2 from the germline V gene are MDHEN and SYDVKM. Trimming removed 6 bases at V and 5 bases at J, with 16 bases between. The CDR3 has 14 amino acids. The DNA for the CDR3 is TGTGCCAGCAGAGAAGGGGGGGAGGGGACTGAAGCTTTCTTT. It codes for CASREGGEGTEAFF.

This clonotype has a count of ten or more. CDR3 in amino acids: CASSPPSGDNSPLHF. The CDR3 nucleotides read TGTGCCAGCTCACCACCTTCAGGCGATAATTCACCCCTCCACTTT. The rearrangement joins TRBV18 to TRBJ1-6; D unclear. V lost 0 bases and J lost 5, with 8 bases in between. This CDR3 is built from 15 residues. Germline V gene sequence: CDR1 KGHSH, CDR2 LQKENI. The variable domain in full, completed from reference TRBV18 and TRBJ1-6, reads NAGVMQNPRHLVRRRGQEARLRCSPMKGHSHVYWYRQLPEEGLKFMVYLQKENIIDESGMPKERFSAEFPKEGPSILRIQQVVRGDSAAYFCASSPPSGDNSPLHFGNGTRLTVT.

This clonotype was found many times. The chain links TRBV7-9 to TRBJ2-1; no definite D call. The germline V gene has CDR1 SEHNR and CDR2 FQNEAQ (reference sequence). Trimming shortened V by 6 bases and J by 0 bases, and 9 bases separated the two germline ends. The CDR3 has 14 residues. The CDR3 region is CASRGQASYNEQFF. As DNA, the CDR3 is TGTGCCAGCAGAGGGCAGGCCTCCTACAATGAGCAGTTCTTC. Drawing the rest from reference TRBV7-9 and TRBJ2-1, the complete variable domain is DTGVSQNPRHKITKRGQNVTFRCDPISEHNRLYWYRQTLGQGPEFLTYFQNEAQLEKSRLLSDRFSAERPKGSFSTLEIQRTEQGDSAMYLCASRGQASYNEQFFGPGTRLTVL.

This clonotype was seen ten or more times. The chain links TRBV27 to TRBJ2-2, with 7 bases lining up with TRBD1. The CDR3 length is 17 residues. V was clipped by 6 bases and J by 4 bases; unmatched bases: 14. Germline V gene sequence: CDR1 MNHEY, CDR2 SMNVEV (reference sequence). CDR3 DNA sequence: TGTGCCAGCAGATGGACAGGCCCGGGCCCGAGCACCGGGGAGCTGTTTTTT. The encoded protein is CASRWTGPGPSTGELFF.

This clonotype was counted at least ten times. This chain uses TRBV20-1 with TRBJ2-1; a possible D gene is TRBD1 (6 bases). Germline CDR1 and CDR2: DFQATT and SNEGSKA (reference sequence). Trimming pared 1 base from V and 7 bases from J, leaving 17 bases between. The CDR3 has 15 amino acids. The CDR3 spells CSARGAGTYTNEQFF. CDR3 sequence (DNA): TGCAGTGCTAGAGGGGCCGGGACATATACAAATGAGCAGTTCTTC.

This clonotype has just a few counts. V usage is TRBV7-2 and J usage is TRBJ2-7, with D unresolved. V was clipped by 0 bases and J by 7 bases, with 10 bases between them. The germline CDR1 and CDR2 sequences are SGHTA and FQGNSA. The CDR3 sequence is 13 residues long. Written as DNA, the CDR3 is TGTGCCAGCAGCTTAGCGCGACAAATGGAGCAGTACTTC. It specifies CASSLARQMEQYF. The whole variable domain, filled in from reference TRBV7-2 and TRBJ2-7, reads GAGVSQSPSNKVTEKGKDVELRCDPISGHTALYWYRQSLGQGLEFLIYFQGNSAPDKSGLPSDRFSAERTGGSVSTLTIQRTQQEDSAVYLCASSLARQMEQYFGPGTRLTVT.

At least ten counts were recorded for this clonotype. J is TRBJ2-5 and V is TRBV19; D is unresolved. The ends were cut back, 4 bases at V and 1 base at J, with 13 bases in the middle. The CDR3 has 15 amino acids. CDR1 and CDR2 (germline): LNHDA, SQIVND (reference sequence). In nucleotides, the CDR3 is TGTGCCAGTAGTACGCGGTTGGACCGCCAAGAGACCCAGTACTTC. Residues: CASSTRLDRQETQYF.

This clonotype has a count of ten or more. This rearrangement joins TRBV7-2 to TRBJ2-3, with no clear D. V lost 5 bases and J lost 5, with 14 bases in between. The length of the CDR3 is 14 residues. Per germline, CDR1 SGHTA and CDR2 FQGNSA. The CDR3 region is CASSLQTLQDTQYF. The CDR3 coding sequence is TGTGCCAGCAGCCTCCAGACTCTCCAAGATACGCAGTATTTT.

Many counts were recorded for this clonotype. The V and J genes are TRBV7-2 and TRBJ1-4, with 8 nucleotides matching TRBD1. Germline V gene lookup returns CDR1 SGHTA and CDR2 FQGNSA. The trim removed 5 bases at V and 4 bases at J, leaving 6 bases unmatched. The CDR3 is made up of 15 amino acids. The CDR3 reads CASSIQGEGNEKLFF. CDR3 bases: TGTGCCAGCAGCATACAGGGGGAGGGTAATGAAAAACTGTTTTTT.

This clonotype was detected ten times or more. The DNA for the CDR3 is TGTGCCAGCAGTTTAAGGACTCGAGGTCAGCCCCAGCATTTT. It yields the protein CASSLRTRGQPQHF. This chain joins TRBV12-3 or TRBV12-4 and TRBJ1-5; D not resolved. The CDR3 has 14 residues. V gave up 2 bases and J gave up 6 bases, with 11 bases separating them.

This clonotype showed up just a few times. V is TRBV25-1 and J is TRBJ1-4, with no clear D. V dropped 1 base and J dropped 0 bases, with 15 bases sitting between them. The CDR3 has 18 amino acids. Looked up from germline, CDR1 is MGHDK and CDR2 is SYGVNS. The CDR3 region has the DNA TGTGCCAGCAGTGAATTTGGCGGGCAGCGAGCAACTAATGAAAAACTGTTTTTT. This sequence encodes CASSEFGGQRATNEKLFF.

This clonotype was counted at least ten times. The rearrangement uses TRBV12-3 or TRBV12-4 and TRBJ1-1; TRBD1 agrees at 7 bases. J was trimmed by 11 bases and V by 0 bases; bases with no gene match: 12. This CDR3 has 15 residues. Here the CDR3 DNA reads TGTGCCAGCAGTTTAGCGGGGAGAGGGGGCGCCGGGGCTTTCTTT. Translation gives CASSLAGRGGAGAFF.

At least ten counts were recorded for this clonotype. The chain couples TRBV7-2 to TRBJ1-3; D remains unclear. The germline V and J ends were trimmed by 11 bases and 0 bases, with 8 bases remaining between them. The CDR3 covers 12 residues. The V gene's germline CDR1 is SGHTA and CDR2 FQGNSA. The CDR3 spells CASSNSGNTIYF. In DNA form, the CDR3 reads TGTGCCTCCTCGAACTCTGGAAACACCATATATTTT.

This clonotype was picked up a small number of times. The rearrangement links TRBV7-9 to TRBJ1-2; TRBD1 might be the D (5 bases). V was shortened by 4 bases and J by 4 bases, with 16 bases between the two germline ends. Germline V gives CDR1 SEHNR, CDR2 FQNEAQ (reference sequence). The length of the CDR3 is 15 residues. The CDR3 nucleotides are TGTGCCAGCAGCTCGCCTCAGGGTCCCTCCTATGGCTACACCTTC. Protein product: CASSSPQGPSYGYTF.

This chain uses TRBV29-1 with TRBJ2-7; 7 nucleotides line up with TRBD1. The V and J ends lost 4 bases and 3 bases, in that order; junction bases with no gene match: 3. This CDR3 has 12 amino acids. Germline V gives CDR1 SQVTM, CDR2 ANQGSEA. The CDR3 bases are TGCAGCGTTGCCGGGACAGTCTACGAGCAGTACTTC. Translation gives CSVAGTVYEQYF.

This clonotype has just a few counts. The chain uses TRBV15 and TRBJ1-6; D gene uncertain. From germline, CDR1 is LNHNV and CDR2 YYDKDF (reference sequence). This CDR3 is 16 amino acids long. Trimming shortened V by 1 base and J by 2 bases, and 9 bases separated the two germline ends. This chain's CDR3 is CATSRGGEPYNSPLHF. In DNA, the CDR3 is TGTGCCACCAGCAGAGGGGGAGAACCCTATAATTCACCCCTCCACTTT.

This clonotype was seen many times. The rearrangement joins TRBV28 to TRBJ2-7; D is perhaps TRBD1 (6 bases). The CDR3 extends over 15 amino acids. V lost 7 bases, J lost 3 bases, and 19 bases lay in between. Per the germline V gene, CDR1 is MDHEN and CDR2 is SYDVKM. Here the CDR3 DNA reads TGTGCCAGCACCACGACACAGGGTTTCTTCTACGAGCAGTACTTC. Translation gives CASTTTQGFFYEQYF.

At least ten counts were recorded for this clonotype. The rearrangement joins TRBV6-2 or TRBV6-3 to TRBJ2-7; weak D call: TRBD2 (6 bases). V lost 6 bases and J 0 bases, leaving 21 bases between the germline ends. In germline, CDR1 is MNHEY, CDR2 SVGEGT. This CDR3 has 17 residues. The CDR3 region has the DNA TGTGCCAGCAGGAGGGCCGAAGGAGGGTCGAGCTCCTACGAGCAGTACTTC. It specifies CASRRAEGGSSSYEQYF.

The sample holds many counts of this clonotype. J is TRBJ1-2 and V is TRBV7-2; no definite D call. The CDR3 extends over 15 amino acids. Trimming stripped 2 bases from V and 7 bases from J, with 17 bases between. Germline V gives CDR1 SGHTA, CDR2 FQGNSA. In DNA form, the CDR3 reads TGTGCCAGCAGCTTAACGGCGGACTCGAGGGCTGGCTACACCTTC. As protein: CASSLTADSRAGYTF. Looking up the rest from reference TRBV7-2 and TRBJ1-2 gives the full variable domain: GAGVSQSPSNKVTEKGKDVELRCDPISGHTALYWYRQSLGQGLEFLIYFQGNSAPDKSGLPSDRFSAERTGGSVSTLTIQRTQQEDSAVYLCASSLTADSRAGYTFGSGTRLTVV.

This clonotype has a handful of counts. The chain carries TRBV11-2 and TRBJ2-7; 8 bases map to TRBD2. The CDR3 totals 17 residues. V lost 2 bases to trimming and J lost 1 base; unmatched junction nucleotides: 10. Germline-derived CDR1 and CDR2 are SGHAT and FQNNGV. The CDR3 DNA sequence: TGTGCCAGCAGCTTACTCCCCCGTGGGACTAGATCCTACGAGCAGTACTTC. It yields the protein CASSLLPRGTRSYEQYF. Full variable domain (outside the CDR3, taken from reference TRBV11-2 and TRBJ2-7): EAGVAQSPRYKIIEKRQSVAFWCNPISGHATLYWYQQILGQGPKLLIQFQNNGVVDDSQLPKDRFSAERLKGVDSTLKIQPAKLEDSAVYLCASSLLPRGTRSYEQYFGPGTRLTVT.

There are a few counts of this clonotype. V gene TRBV6-1 combines with J gene TRBJ2-5; D remains unclear. The CDR3 sequence is 18 residues long. Germline assignment: CDR1 MNHNS and CDR2 SASEGT. Between the trimmed V and J ends, which lost 1 base and 7 bases, there was a span of 25 bases. In DNA form, the CDR3 reads TGTGCCAGCAGTGAAGTTCTCGAAGCCCCCTTTGGTCCTGGGACCCAGTACTTC. It codes for CASSEVLEAPFGPGTQYF.

This clonotype has a handful of counts. The chain joins TRBV12-3 or TRBV12-4 to TRBJ2-1, with a weak D call TRBD2 (6 bases). Trimming pared 1 base from V and 7 bases from J, leaving 14 bases between. The CDR3 covers 15 residues. CDR3 DNA sequence: TGTGCCAGCAGTTTAGTAGGACTACCGAATAATGAGCAGTTCTTC. Translation: CASSLVGLPNNEQFF.

This clonotype came up many times. The J gene is TRBJ2-2, the V gene TRBV6-2 or TRBV6-3; 7 nucleotides line up with TRBD1. J was trimmed by 0 bases and V by 4 bases; bases with no gene match: 2. CDR1 is MNHEY and CDR2 is SVGEGT in the germline V gene. The CDR3 is 15 amino acids. The CDR3 loop reads CASSFQGANTGELFF. As DNA, the CDR3 is TGTGCCAGCAGTTTTCAGGGGGCGAACACCGGGGAGCTGTTTTTT.

The V and J genes are TRBV12-3 or TRBV12-4 and TRBJ2-6; no definite D call. Trimming cost V 8 bases and J 0 bases, with 20 bases left between them. The CDR3 extends over 18 amino acids. The CDR3 coding sequence is TGTGCCAGCCTATTCATCGGTTCTTCTGCCTCTGGGGCCAACGTCCTGACTTTC. This codes for CASLFIGSSASGANVLTF.

This clonotype was detected ten times or more. This chain joins TRBV6-2 or TRBV6-3 and TRBJ1-5; D not certain. Germline loops: CDR1 MNHEY, CDR2 SVGEGT. Trimming removed 6 bases from V and 8 bases from J, with 17 bases in between. The CDR3 runs to 14 residues. The CDR3 spells CASSPPDPRKPQHF. CDR3 coding DNA: TGTGCCAGCAGCCCCCCGGACCCGAGGAAGCCCCAGCATTTT.

There are many counts of this clonotype. The gene calls are TRBV7-2 and TRBJ2-7; D may match TRBD1 or TRBD2 (6 bases each). Germline values: CDR1 SGHTA, CDR2 FQGNSA. V gave up 0 bases and J gave up 0 bases, with 9 bases separating them. The length of the CDR3 is 15 residues. CDR3 in DNA: TGTGCCAGCAGCTTAGCGGGGGGCGCCTCCTACGAGCAGTACTTC. Its translation: CASSLAGGASYEQYF. Full variable domain (rest looked up from reference TRBV7-2 and TRBJ2-7): GAGVSQSPSNKVTEKGKDVELRCDPISGHTALYWYRQSLGQGLEFLIYFQGNSAPDKSGLPSDRFSAERTGGSVSTLTIQRTQQEDSAVYLCASSLAGGASYEQYFGPGTRLTVT.

This clonotype occurred many times. The genes are TRBV27 and TRBJ2-6; D call uncertain. Germline CDR1 is MNHEY and CDR2 is SMNVEV (reference sequence). Trimming stripped 6 bases from V and 0 bases from J, with 6 bases between. The CDR3 has 14 amino acids. In DNA, the CDR3 is TGTGCCAGCAGGCTCAACTCTGGGGCCAACGTCCTGACTTTC. It translates to CASRLNSGANVLTF.

The rearrangement uses TRBV29-1 and TRBJ2-5; D possibly uses TRBD1 or TRBD2 (5 bases each). The CDR3 length is 14 residues. Germline V gene lookup returns CDR1 SQVTM and CDR2 ANQGSEA. The germline V and J ends were trimmed by 3 bases and 5 bases, with 16 bases remaining between them. The CDR3 DNA is TGCAGCGTTGATCCCGGGTCGGGGCGGGAGACCCAGTACTTC. Translation gives CSVDPGSGRETQYF.

This clonotype has at least ten counts. This chain uses TRBV7-2 with TRBJ2-7, with D possibly TRBD1 on 5 matching bases. The CDR3 length is 16 residues. V was trimmed by 5 bases and J by 0 bases, leaving 17 bases between them. Per germline, CDR1 SGHTA and CDR2 FQGNSA. CDR3 loop: CASSATGILSSYEQYF. The CDR3 DNA reads as TGTGCCAGCAGCGCTACAGGTATATTGAGCTCCTACGAGCAGTACTTC.

At least ten counts were recorded for this clonotype. J is TRBJ2-7 and V is TRBV25-1; D uncertain. CDR1 and CDR2 from the germline V gene are MGHDK and SYGVNS. This CDR3 is 20 amino acids long. The ends were cut back, 2 bases at V and 3 bases at J, with 29 bases in the middle. CDR3 in DNA: TGTGCCAGCAGTGAACCCCACTCCCCCCAAAAATGGTATGGGTTCTACGAGCAGTACTTC. Protein sequence: CASSEPHSPQKWYGFYEQYF.